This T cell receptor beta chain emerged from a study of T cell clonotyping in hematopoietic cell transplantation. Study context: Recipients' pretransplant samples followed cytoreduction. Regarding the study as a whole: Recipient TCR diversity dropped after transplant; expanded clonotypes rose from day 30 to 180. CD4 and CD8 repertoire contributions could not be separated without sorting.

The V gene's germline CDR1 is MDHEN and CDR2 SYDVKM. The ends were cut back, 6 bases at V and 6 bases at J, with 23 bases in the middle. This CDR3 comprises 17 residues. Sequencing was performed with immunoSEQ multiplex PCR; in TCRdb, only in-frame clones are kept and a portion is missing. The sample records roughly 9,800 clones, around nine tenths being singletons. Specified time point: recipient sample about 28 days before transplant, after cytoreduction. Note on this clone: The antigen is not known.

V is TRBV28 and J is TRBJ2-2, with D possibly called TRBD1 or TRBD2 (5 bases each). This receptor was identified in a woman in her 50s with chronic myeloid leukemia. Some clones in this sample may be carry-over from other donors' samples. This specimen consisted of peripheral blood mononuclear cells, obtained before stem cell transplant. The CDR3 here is CASRSGPRRVRAGELFF. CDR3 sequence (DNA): TGTGCCAGCAGATCGGGACCGCGTCGGGTTCGGGCCGGGGAGCTGTTTTTT.